This T cell receptor (beta chain) was captured by sequencing in a study of blood T cell repertoires in COVID-19. Overall study: The study drew acute and convalescent COVID-19 samples from the United States, Italy and Spain. From T cells, B-cell-depleted T cells, or PBMCs came the material, which was cDNA or gDNA.

Authors' analysis steps: Reference gene primer amplification in the assay estimated nucleated cell counts. Assay used: immunoSEQ multiplex PCR; TCRdb lists only in-frame clones, some missing. V, J and clone size were drawn from that table, and D and trimming were deduced from the DNA. The sample records approximately 55,000 clones, around 86% being singletons. The ends lost 6 bases at V and 5 bases at J; junction bases unmatched: 7. Germline CDR1 LNHDA, CDR2 SQIVND (reference sequence). The CDR3 has 13 amino acids. The material sequenced was peripheral blood. The V call is TRBV19, the J call TRBJ2-7, with 7 bases matching TRBD1. The clonotype originates from a man aged 50-59 years with active COVID-19. This CDR3 reads CASRTTGSHEQYF. CDR3 bases: TGTGCCAGTAGGACGACAGGGTCCCACGAGCAGTACTTC.